The rows below give T cell receptor beta chains drawn from one sample of a study of metastatic and nonmetastatic thyroid tumors. TCRdb reprocessed the PCR reads using MiXCR. The sample shows 15,000 to 20,000 clones, around 29% of them seen only once. Sample: blood. Source of these receptors: a female donor with papillary thyroid cancer or a benign thyroid nodule (not recorded which). Some clones in this sample may be carry-over from other donors' samples. Both conserved end residues are part of each CDR3. A D gene is named only where the DNA matches it firmly. The size entry is marked missing in some rows and otherwise reads once, few, many or a size class.

V gene	clone size	J gene	CDR3 length	D gene	CDR3 DNA	CDR3 protein
TRBV7-2	.	TRBJ2-5	13	.	TGTGCCAGCAGCTCGCGGACTGGGGAGACCCAGTACTTC	CASSSRTGETQYF
TRBV5-1	.	TRBJ1-1	15	.	TGCGCCAGCAGCTTGGCCGGACAGACGAACACTGAAGCTTTCTTT	CASSLAGQTNTEAFF
TRBV4-1	.	TRBJ2-7	14	.	TGCGCCAGCAGCCAAAGAGTCAGTCCACACGAGCAGTACTTC	CASSQRVSPHEQYF
TRBV6-2/TRBV6-3	few	TRBJ2-2	12	.	TGTGCCAGCAGTTACTCCGCTGGGGAGCTGTTTTTT	CASSYSAGELFF
TRBV12-3/TRBV12-4	medium-sized	TRBJ2-2	15	.	TGTGCCAGCAGTTTATGGACCGAGAACACCGGGGAGCTGTTTTTT	CASSLWTENTGELFF
TRBV7-3	many	TRBJ1-1	14	.	TGTGCCAGCAGCTTAGGCCCCGAGGGCACTGAAGCTTTCTTT	CASSLGPEGTEAFF
TRBV6-5	many	TRBJ1-1	15	.	TGTGCCAGCAGTTACTCCGCGGGGATGAACACTGAAGCTTTCTTT	CASSYSAGMNTEAFF
TRBV24-1	.	TRBJ1-1	15	.	TGTGCCACCAGCTCCCCCTTCCTACCCCGAAGGGAAGCTTTCTTT	CATSSPFLPRREAFF
TRBV7-2	many	TRBJ2-5	16	TRBD1	TGTGCCAGCAGCGACTACAGGGGGCCGCGTTTGGAGACCCAGTACTTC	CASSDYRGPRLETQYF
TRBV27	.	TRBJ2-7	13	.	TGTGCCAGCAGTCTGACAGTGGGGAACGAGCAGTACTTC	CASSLTVGNEQYF
TRBV15	.	TRBJ1-2	15	.	TGTGCCACCAGCCGAGGAGGCAAGGAGAACTATGGCTACACCTTC	CATSRGGKENYGYTF
TRBV7-6	.	TRBJ1-4	14	.	TGTGCCAGCAGCTTAGCCGTAGGGGCTGAAAAACTGTTTTTT	CASSLAVGAEKLFF
TRBV19	few	TRBJ1-1	15	.	TGTGCCAGTAGTCCCCACCCGAACATGAACACTGAAGCTTTCTTT	CASSPHPNMNTEAFF
TRBV5-4	.	TRBJ2-7	14	.	TGTGCCAGCAGCTTGGATGGGGTCTCCTACGATCATTACTTC	CASSLDGVSYDHYF
TRBV6-1	few	TRBJ2-7	13	.	TGTGCCAGCAGGGTACAGGGCTCCTACGAGCAGTACTTC	CASRVQGSYEQYF
TRBV5-1	medium-sized	TRBJ2-7	14	TRBD1	TGCGCCAGCAGCTCAGGGGGCGGGTCCTACGAGCAGTACTTC	CASSSGGGSYEQYF
TRBV4-2	.	TRBJ2-7	14	TRBD2	TGTGCCAGCAGCCCGACGGGCGGGGGGAACGAGCAGTACTTC	CASSPTGGGNEQYF
TRBV6-2/TRBV6-3	few	TRBJ1-2	18	.	TGTGCCAGCAGTTACTCCAAAGTCCCCGGACCTTTTTCCTATGGCTACACCTTC	CASSYSKVPGPFSYGYTF
TRBV10-3	medium-sized	TRBJ1-2	13	.	TGTGCCATCAGTGAAACCCAAGACTATGGCTACACCTTC	CAISETQDYGYTF